The subject of this entry is one T cell receptor beta chain. Its antigen is as yet unknown. Generated by immunoSEQ multiplex PCR, the TCRdb table keeps only in-frame clones and is missing some. The sample contains around 69,000 clones, 65% to 90% of which appear only once. Germline V gene sequence: CDR1 SGHNT, CDR2 YENEEA. The ends were cut back, 2 bases at V and 4 bases at J, with 9 bases in the middle. This CDR3 spans 14 amino acids. The sample originates from a study of OX40 agonist ivuxolimab in advanced cancers. Study-wide background: Patients were given ivuxolimab, an antibody that agonizes OX40 (CD134).

The sampling schedule covered blood at baseline, cycle 4 day 1, and cycle 7 day 1. Study-level results: Low clonal expansion, among the lowest seen, marked partial responders at 0.1-3.0 mg/kg.

This clonotype originated in an adult with an advanced solid tumor such as melanoma, head and neck, liver or kidney cancer. This specimen was CD4+ or CD8+ T cells sorted from blood, taken in a trial of the OX40 agonist ivuxolimab. The V and J genes are TRBV11-3 and TRBJ2-4, with a possible D match to TRBD2 (5 bases). Here the CDR3 reads CASSLQRLKNIQYF. The CDR3 DNA is TGTGCCAGCAGCTTACAGCGGCTGAAAAACATTCAGTACTTC.